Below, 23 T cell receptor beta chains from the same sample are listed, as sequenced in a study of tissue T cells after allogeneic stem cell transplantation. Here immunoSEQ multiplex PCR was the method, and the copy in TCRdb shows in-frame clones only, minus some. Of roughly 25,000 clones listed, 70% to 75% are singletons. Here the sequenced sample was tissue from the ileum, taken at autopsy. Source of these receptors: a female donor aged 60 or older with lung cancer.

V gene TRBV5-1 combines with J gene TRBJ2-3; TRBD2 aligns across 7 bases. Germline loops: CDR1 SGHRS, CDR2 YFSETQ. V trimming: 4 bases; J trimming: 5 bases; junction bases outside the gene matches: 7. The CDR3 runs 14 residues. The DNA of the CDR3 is TGCGCCAGCAGCCCGAGCGGGGAAATAGATACGCAGTATTTT. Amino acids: CASSPSGEIDTQYF.

CDR3 DNA: TGTGCCAGCAGTTTCAGGACGTACAATGAGCAGTTCTTC. This translates into CASSFRTYNEQFF. The J gene is TRBJ2-1, the V gene TRBV27; no clear D. The CDR3 has 13 amino acids. Germline V lookup: CDR1 MNHEY, CDR2 SMNVEV (reference sequence). V gave up 3 bases and J gave up 4 bases, with 7 bases separating them.

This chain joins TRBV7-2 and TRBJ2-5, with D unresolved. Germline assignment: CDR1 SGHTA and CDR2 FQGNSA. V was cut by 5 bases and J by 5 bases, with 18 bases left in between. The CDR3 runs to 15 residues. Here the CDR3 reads CASSPRAALDETQYF. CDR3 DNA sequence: TGTGCCAGCAGCCCTCGGGCTGCTCTAGACGAGACCCAGTACTTC.

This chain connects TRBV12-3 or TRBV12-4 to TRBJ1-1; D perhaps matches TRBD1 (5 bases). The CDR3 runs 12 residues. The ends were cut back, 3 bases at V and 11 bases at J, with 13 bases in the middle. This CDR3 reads CASSFSGRGAFF. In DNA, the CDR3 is TGTGCCAGCAGTTTTTCGGGGCGCGGGGCTTTCTTT.

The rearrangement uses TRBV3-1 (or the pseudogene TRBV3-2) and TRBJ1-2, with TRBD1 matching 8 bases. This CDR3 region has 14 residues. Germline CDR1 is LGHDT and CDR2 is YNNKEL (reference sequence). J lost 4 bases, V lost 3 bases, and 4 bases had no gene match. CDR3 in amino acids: CASSHDRGGYGYTF. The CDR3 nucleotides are TGTGCCAGCAGCCACGACAGGGGTGGCTATGGCTACACCTTC.

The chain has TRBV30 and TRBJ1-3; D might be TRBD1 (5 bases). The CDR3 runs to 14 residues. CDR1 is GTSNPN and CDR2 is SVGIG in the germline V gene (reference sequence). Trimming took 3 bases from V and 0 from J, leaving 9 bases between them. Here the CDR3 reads CAWRNRSSGNTIYF. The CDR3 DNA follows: TGTGCCTGGAGAAACAGGAGCTCTGGAAACACCATATATTTT.

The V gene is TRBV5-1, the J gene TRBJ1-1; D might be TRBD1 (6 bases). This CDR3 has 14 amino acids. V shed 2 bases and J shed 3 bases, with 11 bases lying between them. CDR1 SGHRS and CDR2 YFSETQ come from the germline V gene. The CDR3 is CASSFRGGYTEAFF. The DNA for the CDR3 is TGCGCCAGCAGCTTCAGGGGCGGGTACACTGAAGCTTTCTTT.

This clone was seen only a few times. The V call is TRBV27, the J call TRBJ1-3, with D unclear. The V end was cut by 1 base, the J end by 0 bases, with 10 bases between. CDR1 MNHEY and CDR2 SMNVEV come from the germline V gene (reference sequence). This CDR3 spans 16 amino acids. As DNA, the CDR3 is TGTGCCAGCAGTTTATATGGGGTCGGCTCTGGAAACACCATATATTTT. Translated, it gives CASSLYGVGSGNTIYF.

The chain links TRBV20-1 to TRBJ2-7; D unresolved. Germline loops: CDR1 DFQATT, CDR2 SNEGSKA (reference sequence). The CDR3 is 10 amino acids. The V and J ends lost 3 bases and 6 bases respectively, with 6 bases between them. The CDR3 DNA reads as TGCAGTGCTAGTCACACCGAGCAGTACTTC. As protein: CSASHTEQYF.

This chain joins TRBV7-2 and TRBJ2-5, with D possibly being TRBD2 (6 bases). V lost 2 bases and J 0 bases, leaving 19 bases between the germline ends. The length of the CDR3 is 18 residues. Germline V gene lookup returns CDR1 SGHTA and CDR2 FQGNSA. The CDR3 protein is CASSLLPRGLQYQETQYF. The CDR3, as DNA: TGTGCCAGCAGCTTACTTCCTCGGGGACTGCAGTACCAAGAGACCCAGTACTTC.

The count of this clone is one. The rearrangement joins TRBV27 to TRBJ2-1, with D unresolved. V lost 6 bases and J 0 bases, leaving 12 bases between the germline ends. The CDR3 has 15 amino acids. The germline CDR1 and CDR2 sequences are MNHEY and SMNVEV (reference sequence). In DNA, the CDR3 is TGTGCCAGCAGGACTTACCAGAGCTCCTACAATGAGCAGTTCTTC. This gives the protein CASRTYQSSYNEQFF.

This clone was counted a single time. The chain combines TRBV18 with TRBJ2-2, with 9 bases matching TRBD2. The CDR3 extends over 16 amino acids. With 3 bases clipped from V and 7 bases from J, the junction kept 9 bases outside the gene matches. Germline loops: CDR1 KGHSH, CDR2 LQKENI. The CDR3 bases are TGTGCCAGCTCACCGTTTAGCGGGAGTTTCGACGGGGAGCTGTTTTTT. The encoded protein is CASSPFSGSFDGELFF.

The CDR3 reads CASSPGTSSLNEQFF. As DNA, the CDR3 is TGTGCCAGCTCACCAGGAACTAGCAGTTTGAATGAGCAGTTCTTC. The J gene is TRBJ2-1, the V gene TRBV18, with TRBD2 as a possible D gene (6 bases). Germline V gene sequence: CDR1 KGHSH, CDR2 LQKENI. V dropped 2 bases and J dropped 7 bases, with 15 bases sitting between them. This CDR3 contains 15 residues.

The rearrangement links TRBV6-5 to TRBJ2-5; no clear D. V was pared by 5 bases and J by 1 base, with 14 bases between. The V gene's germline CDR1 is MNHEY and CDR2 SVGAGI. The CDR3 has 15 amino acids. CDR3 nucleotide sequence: TGTGCCAGCAGTCGAGACTTCGGGTTCCAAGAGACCCAGTACTTC. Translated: CASSRDFGFQETQYF.

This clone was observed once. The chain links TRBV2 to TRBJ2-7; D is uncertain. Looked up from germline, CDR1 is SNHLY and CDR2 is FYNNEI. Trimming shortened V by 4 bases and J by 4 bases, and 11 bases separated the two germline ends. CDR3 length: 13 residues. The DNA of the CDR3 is TGTGCCAGCAGTGTTACTCAACAGTACGAGCAGTACTTC. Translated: CASSVTQQYEQYF.

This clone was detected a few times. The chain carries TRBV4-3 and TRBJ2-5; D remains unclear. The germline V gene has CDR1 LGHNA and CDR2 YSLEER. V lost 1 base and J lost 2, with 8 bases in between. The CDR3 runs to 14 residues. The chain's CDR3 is CASSQAPEQETQYF. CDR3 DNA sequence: TGCGCCAGCAGCCAAGCTCCCGAGCAAGAGACCCAGTACTTC.

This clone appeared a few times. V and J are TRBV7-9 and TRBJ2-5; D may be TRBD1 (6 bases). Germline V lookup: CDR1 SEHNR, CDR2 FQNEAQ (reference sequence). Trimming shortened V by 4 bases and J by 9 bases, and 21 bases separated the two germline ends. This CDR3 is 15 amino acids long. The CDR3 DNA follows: TGTGCCAGCAGCTCCAATGCAGGGGCCACGGGACCCCAGTACTTC. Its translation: CASSSNAGATGPQYF.

In DNA, the CDR3 is TGTGCCAGCAGACCACGGACTAGCGGGATCGTTGAGCAGTTCTTC. Its translation: CASRPRTSGIVEQFF. V is TRBV6-6 and J is TRBJ2-1; TRBD2 matches at 12 bases. The CDR3 runs to 15 residues. Per the germline V gene, CDR1 is MNHNY and CDR2 is SVGAGI (reference sequence). Losses at the gene ends were 6 bases for V and 9 bases for J; bases not matched to a gene: 9.

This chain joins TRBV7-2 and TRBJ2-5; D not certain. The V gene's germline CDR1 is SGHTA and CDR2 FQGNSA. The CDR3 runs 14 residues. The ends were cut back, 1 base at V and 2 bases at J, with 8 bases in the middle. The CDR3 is CASSLGGLQETQYF. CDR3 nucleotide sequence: TGTGCCAGCAGCTTAGGAGGATTACAAGAGACCCAGTACTTC.

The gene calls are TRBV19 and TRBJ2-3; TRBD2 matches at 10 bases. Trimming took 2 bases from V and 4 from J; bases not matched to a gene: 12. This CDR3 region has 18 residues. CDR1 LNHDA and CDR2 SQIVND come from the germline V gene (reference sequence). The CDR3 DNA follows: TGTGCCAGTAGTATAAGCGCTAGCGGGAGTATGGGTGCAGATACGCAGTATTTT. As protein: CASSISASGSMGADTQYF.

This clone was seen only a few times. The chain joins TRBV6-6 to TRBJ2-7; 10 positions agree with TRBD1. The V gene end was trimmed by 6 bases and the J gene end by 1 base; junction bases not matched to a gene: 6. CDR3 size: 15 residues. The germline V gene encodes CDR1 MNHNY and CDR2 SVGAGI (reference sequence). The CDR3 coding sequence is TGTGCCAGCAGCCGGCCGGACAGGGGGTCCTACGAGCAGTACTTC. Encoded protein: CASSRPDRGSYEQYF.

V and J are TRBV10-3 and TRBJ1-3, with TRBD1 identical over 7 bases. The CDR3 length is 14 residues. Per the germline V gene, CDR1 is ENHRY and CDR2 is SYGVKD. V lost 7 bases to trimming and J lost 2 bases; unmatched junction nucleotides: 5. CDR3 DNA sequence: TGTGCCATCACCCAGACAGGGACTGGAAACACCATATATTTT. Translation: CAITQTGTGNTIYF.

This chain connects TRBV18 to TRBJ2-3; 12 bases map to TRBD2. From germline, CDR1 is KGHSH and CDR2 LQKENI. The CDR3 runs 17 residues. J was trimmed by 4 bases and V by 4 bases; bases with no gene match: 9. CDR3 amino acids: CASSLGLAGSRADTQYF. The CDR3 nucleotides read TGTGCCAGCTCACTCGGACTAGCGGGGTCCCGGGCAGATACGCAGTATTTT. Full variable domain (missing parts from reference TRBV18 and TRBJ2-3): NAGVMQNPRHLVRRRGQEARLRCSPMKGHSHVYWYRQLPEEGLKFMVYLQKENIIDESGMPKERFSAEFPKEGPSILRIQQVVRGDSAAYFCASSLGLAGSRADTQYFGPGTRLTVL.